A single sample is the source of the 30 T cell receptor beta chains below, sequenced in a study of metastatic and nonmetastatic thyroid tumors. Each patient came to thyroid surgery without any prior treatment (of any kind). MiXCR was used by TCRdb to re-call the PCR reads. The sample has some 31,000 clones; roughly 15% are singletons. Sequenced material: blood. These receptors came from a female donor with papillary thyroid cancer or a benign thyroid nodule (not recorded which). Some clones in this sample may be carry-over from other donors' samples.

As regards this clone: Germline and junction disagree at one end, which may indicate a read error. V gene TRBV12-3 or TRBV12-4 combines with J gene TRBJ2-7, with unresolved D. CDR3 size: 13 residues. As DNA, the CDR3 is TGTGCCAGCAGCCCGAACAGCTTCTACGATCAGTACTTC. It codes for CASSPNSFYDQYF.

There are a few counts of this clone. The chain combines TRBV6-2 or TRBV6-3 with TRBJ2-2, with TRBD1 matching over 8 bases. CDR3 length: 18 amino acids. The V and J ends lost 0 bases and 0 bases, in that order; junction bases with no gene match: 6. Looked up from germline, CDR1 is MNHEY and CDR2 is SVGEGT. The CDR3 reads CASSYSLGQGTNTGELFF. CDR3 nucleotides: TGTGCCAGCAGTTACTCCCTAGGACAGGGAACGAACACCGGGGAGCTGTTTTTT.

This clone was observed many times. CDR3: CASSYPTRSYNEQFF. The CDR3 nucleotides read TGTGCCAGCAGCTATCCGACTAGGTCATACAATGAGCAGTTCTTC. The V and J genes are TRBV28 and TRBJ2-1; the D gene is possibly TRBD2 (6 bases). CDR1 is MDHEN, CDR2 SYDVKM, per germline. Trimming took 6 bases from V and 4 from J, leaving 16 bases between them. CDR3 length: 15 residues.

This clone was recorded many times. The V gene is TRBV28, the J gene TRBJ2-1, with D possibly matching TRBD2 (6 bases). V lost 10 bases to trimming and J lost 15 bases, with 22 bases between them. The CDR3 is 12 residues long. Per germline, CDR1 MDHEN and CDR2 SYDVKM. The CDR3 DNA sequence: TGTGCCACCTGGGACTCCCGCGTATGGTGGTTCTTC. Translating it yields CATWDSRVWWFF.

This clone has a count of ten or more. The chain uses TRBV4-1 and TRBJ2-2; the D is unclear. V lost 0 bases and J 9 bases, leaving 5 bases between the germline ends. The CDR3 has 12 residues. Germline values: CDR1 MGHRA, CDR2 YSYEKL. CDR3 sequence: CASSQEGRELFF. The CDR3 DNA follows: TGCGCCAGCAGCCAAGAAGGCCGGGAGCTGTTTTTT.

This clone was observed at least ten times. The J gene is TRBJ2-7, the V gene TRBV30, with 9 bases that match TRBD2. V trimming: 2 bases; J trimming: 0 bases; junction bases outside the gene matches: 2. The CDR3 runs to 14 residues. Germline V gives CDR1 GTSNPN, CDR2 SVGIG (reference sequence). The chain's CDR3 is CAWSRSGSSYEQYF. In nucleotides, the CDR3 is TGTGCCTGGAGTCGTAGCGGGAGCTCCTACGAGCAGTACTTC.

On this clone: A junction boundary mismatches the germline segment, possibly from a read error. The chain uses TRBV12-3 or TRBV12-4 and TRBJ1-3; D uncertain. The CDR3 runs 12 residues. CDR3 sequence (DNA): TGTGCCAGCATGCGTCCTGGAGACACCATATATTTT. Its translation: CASMRPGDTIYF.

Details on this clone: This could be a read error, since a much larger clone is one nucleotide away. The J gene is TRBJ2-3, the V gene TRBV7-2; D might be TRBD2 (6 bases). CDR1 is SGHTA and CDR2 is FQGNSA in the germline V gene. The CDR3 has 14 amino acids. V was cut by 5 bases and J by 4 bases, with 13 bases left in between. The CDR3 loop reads CASSARRGSDTQYF. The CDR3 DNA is TGTGCCAGCAGCGCAAGACGGGGGTCAGATACGCAGTATTTT.

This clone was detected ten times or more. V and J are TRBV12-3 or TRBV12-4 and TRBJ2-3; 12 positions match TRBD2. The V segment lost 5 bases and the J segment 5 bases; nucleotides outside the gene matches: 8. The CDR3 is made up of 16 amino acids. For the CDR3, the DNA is TGTGCCAGCAGTCTGACTAGCGGGAGTGCGGTAGATACGCAGTATTTT. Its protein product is CASSLTSGSAVDTQYF.

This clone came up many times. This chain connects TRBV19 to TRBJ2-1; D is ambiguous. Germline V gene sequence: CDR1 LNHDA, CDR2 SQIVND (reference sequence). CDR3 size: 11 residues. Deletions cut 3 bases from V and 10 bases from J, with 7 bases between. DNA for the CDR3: TGTGCCAGTAGTATCACTTCCGAGCAGTTCTTC. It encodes CASSITSEQFF.

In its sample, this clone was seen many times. DNA for the CDR3: TGTGCCAGCACCACTACGGGAAGCCCATACGAGCAGTACTTC. Translation: CASTTTGSPYEQYF. The V gene is TRBV12-3 or TRBV12-4, the J gene TRBJ2-7; D is perhaps TRBD2 (5 bases). V lost 7 bases to trimming and J lost 4 bases, with 17 bases between them. The CDR3 has 14 residues.

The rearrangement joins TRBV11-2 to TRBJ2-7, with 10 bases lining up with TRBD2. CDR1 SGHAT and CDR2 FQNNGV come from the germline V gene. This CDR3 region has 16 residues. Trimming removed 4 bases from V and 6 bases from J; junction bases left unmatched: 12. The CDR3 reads CASSSPGLARNSEQYF. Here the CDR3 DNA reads TGTGCCAGCAGCTCGCCGGGACTAGCGCGAAACTCCGAGCAGTACTTC.

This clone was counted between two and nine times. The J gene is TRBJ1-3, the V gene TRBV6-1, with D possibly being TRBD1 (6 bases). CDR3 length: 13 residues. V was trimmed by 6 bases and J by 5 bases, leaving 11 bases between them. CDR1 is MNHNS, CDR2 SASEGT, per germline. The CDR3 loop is CASSQTGRNTIYF. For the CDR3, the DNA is TGTGCCAGCAGCCAGACAGGTAGAAACACCATATATTTT.

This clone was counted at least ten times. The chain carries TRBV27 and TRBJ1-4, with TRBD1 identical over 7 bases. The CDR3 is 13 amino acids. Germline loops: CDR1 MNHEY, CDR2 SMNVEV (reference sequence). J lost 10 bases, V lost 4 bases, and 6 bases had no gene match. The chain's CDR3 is CASSSFQGGKLFF. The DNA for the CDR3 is TGTGCCAGCAGTTCCTTCCAGGGGGGAAAACTGTTTTTT.

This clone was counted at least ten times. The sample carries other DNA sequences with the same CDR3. DNA for the CDR3: TGCAGCGTTAAAAAGACAGGACCCTACAATGAGCAGTTCTTC. Translation: CSVKKTGPYNEQFF. The genes are TRBV29-1 and TRBJ2-1; perhaps TRBD1 as D (6 bases). V was pared by 5 bases and J by 2 bases, with 13 bases between. Germline lookup yields CDR1 SQVTM and CDR2 ANQGSEA. The CDR3 runs 14 residues.

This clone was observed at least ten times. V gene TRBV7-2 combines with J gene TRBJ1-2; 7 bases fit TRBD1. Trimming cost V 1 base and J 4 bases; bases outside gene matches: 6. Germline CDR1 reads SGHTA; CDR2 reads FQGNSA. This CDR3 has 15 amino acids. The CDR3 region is CASSLEGRGGYGYTF. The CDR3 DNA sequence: TGTGCCAGCAGCTTAGAGGGCAGGGGGGGCTATGGCTACACCTTC.

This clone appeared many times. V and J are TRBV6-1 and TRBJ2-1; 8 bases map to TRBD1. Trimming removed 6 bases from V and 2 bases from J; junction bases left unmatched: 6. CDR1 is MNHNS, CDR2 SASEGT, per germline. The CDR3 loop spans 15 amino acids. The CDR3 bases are TGTGCCAGCAGCAAGGACAGGGTCGCCTACAATGAGCAGTTCTTC. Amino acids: CASSKDRVAYNEQFF.

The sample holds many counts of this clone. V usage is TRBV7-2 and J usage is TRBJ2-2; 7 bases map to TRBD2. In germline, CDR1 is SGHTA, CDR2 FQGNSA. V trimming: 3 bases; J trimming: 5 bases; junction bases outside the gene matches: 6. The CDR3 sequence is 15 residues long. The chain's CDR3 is CASSFVGGVTGELFF. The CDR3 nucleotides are TGTGCCAGCAGCTTTGTGGGAGGGGTGACCGGGGAGCTGTTTTTT.

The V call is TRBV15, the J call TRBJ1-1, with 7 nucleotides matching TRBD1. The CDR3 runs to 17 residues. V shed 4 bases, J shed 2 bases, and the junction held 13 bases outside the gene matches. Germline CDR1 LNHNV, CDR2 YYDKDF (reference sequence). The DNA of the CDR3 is TGTGCCACCAGCATCGCATATACGACAGGGAAAAACACTGAAGCTTTCTTT. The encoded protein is CATSIAYTTGKNTEAFF.

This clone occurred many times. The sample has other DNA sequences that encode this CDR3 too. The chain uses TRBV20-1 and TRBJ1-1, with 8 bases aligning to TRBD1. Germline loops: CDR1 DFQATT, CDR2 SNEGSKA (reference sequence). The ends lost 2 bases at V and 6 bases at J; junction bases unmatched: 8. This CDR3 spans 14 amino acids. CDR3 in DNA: TGCAGTGCTAGACAAGACAGGGGACGCGCTGAAGCTTTCTTT. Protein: CSARQDRGRAEAFF.

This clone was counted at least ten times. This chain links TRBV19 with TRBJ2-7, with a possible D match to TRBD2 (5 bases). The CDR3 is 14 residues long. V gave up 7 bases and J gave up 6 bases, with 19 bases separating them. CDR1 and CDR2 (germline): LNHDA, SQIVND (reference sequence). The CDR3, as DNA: TGTGCCAGTACCCCGGGATCTAGTACGGGCGAGCAGTACTTC. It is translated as CASTPGSSTGEQYF.

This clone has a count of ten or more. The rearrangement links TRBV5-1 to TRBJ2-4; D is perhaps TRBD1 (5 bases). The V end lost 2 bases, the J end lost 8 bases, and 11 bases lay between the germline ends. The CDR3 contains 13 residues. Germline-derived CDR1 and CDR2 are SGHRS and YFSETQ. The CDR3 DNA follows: TGCGCCAGCAGCTTCCAGGGTGGAGACATTCAGTACTTC. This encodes CASSFQGGDIQYF.

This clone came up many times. The CDR3 sequence: CASSDTGSPTEAFF. The CDR3, as DNA: TGCGCCAGCTCGGATACAGGGTCCCCCACTGAAGCTTTCTTT. This chain connects TRBV5-1 to TRBJ1-1; possible D gene TRBD1, 6 bases. Trimming removed 7 bases from V and 4 bases from J, with 17 bases in between. The CDR3 is 14 residues long. Germline values: CDR1 SGHRS, CDR2 YFSETQ.

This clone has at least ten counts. CDR3 sequence reads: CASSQDIRGYEQYF. The CDR3 DNA follows: TGCGCCAGCAGCCAAGATATACGCGGCTACGAGCAGTACTTC. The gene calls are TRBV4-1 and TRBJ2-7; D unclear. V gave up 0 bases and J gave up 3 bases, with 9 bases separating them. This CDR3 is 14 amino acids long. The germline V gene encodes CDR1 MGHRA and CDR2 YSYEKL.

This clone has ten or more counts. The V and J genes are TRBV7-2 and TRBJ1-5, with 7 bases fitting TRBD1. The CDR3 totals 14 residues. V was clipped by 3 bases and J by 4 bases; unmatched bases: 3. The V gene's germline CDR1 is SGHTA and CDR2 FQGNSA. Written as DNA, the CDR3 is TGTGCCAGCAGCTTTGGACAGGCGAATCAGCCCCAGCATTTT. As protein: CASSFGQANQPQHF.

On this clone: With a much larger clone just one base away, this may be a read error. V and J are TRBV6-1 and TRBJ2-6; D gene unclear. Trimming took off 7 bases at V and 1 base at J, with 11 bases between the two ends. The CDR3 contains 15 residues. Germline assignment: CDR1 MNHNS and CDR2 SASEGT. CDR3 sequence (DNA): TGTGCCAGCACCGAAGTGGGTTCTGGGGCCAACGTCCTGACTTTC. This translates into CASTEVGSGANVLTF.

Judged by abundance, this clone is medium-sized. The CDR3 protein is CSASYSNQPQHF. The CDR3 nucleotides are TGCAGTGCTAGCTATAGCAATCAGCCCCAGCATTTT. The chain couples TRBV20-1 to TRBJ1-5; D unclear. From germline, CDR1 is DFQATT and CDR2 SNEGSKA (reference sequence). The CDR3 is 12 residues long. Trimming shortened V by 3 bases and J by 0 bases, and 3 bases separated the two germline ends.

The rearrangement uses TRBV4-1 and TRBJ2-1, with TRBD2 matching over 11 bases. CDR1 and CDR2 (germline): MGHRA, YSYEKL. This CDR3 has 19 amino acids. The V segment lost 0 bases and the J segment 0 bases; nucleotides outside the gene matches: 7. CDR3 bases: TGCGCCAGCAGCCAAGACACTAGCGGGGGTTTTAGCTCCTACAATGAGCAGTTCTTC. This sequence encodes CASSQDTSGGFSSYNEQFF.

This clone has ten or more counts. The CDR3 nucleotides are TGCAGTGCCAGAACTCCAGGGGGTAAAACTGAAGCTTTCTTT. Amino acids: CSARTPGGKTEAFF. The chain combines TRBV20-1 with TRBJ1-1; 7 bases map to TRBD1. Trimming took 6 bases from V and 5 from J; bases not matched to a gene: 12. Germline V CDR1 and CDR2: DFQATT, SNEGSKA (reference sequence). This CDR3 spans 14 amino acids.

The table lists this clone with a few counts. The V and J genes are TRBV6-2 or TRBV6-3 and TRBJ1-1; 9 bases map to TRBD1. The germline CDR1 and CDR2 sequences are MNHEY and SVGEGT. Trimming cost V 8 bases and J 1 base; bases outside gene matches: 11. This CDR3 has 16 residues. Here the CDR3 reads CASDRGQGLGNTEAFF. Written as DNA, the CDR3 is TGTGCCAGCGACCGGGGACAGGGATTAGGGAACACTGAAGCTTTCTTT.